This T cell receptor beta chain came from a study of graft-versus-host responses after intestinal transplantation. Across the whole study: Tacrolimus and steroids were given for 3 to 4 years to all recipients after anti-thymocyte globulin induction.

This clone was seen more than once but under ten times. The target antigen is unknown. The sample carries other DNA sequences with the same CDR3. Regarding the study as a whole: GvH clones surfaced in recipient marrow, some emerging earlier in ileum or blood.

V dropped 1 base and J dropped 0; count of bases not matched to a gene: 1. From germline, CDR1 is MNHNS and CDR2 SASEGT. The CDR3 has 15 amino acids. Sequencing was performed with immunoSEQ multiplex PCR; in TCRdb, only in-frame clones are kept and a portion is missing. Counted here are tens of thousands of clones, 89% occurring once; the ten biggest clones make up around 2.7%. The sequence derives from a human donor who received an intestinal transplant. J is TRBJ2-7 and V is TRBV6-1, with TRBD2 matching 9 bases. This sample comprised unstimulated CD8+ T cells sorted from spleen or lymph node cells, obtained before intestinal transplant. The CDR3 DNA reads as TGTGCCAGCAGTGAAGAAGCGGGGGGCTCCTACGAGCAGTACTTC. It codes for CASSEEAGGSYEQYF.